One and the same sample provided the 21 T cell receptor beta chains below, sequenced in a study of T cell repertoires in cytomegalovirus infection. TCRdb used MiXCR to reprocess the reads, holding one entry per CDR3 protein. The sample lists a few hundred thousand distinct CDR3 sequences; more than 9% were seen once. Sample: PBMCs. The receptors shown here come from a human donor in good health (CMV status not recorded). Some clones in this sample may be carry-over from other donors' samples.

This clonotype was counted between two and nine times. This sequence joins TRBV27 and TRBJ1-6; possibly TRBD1 for D (5 bases). The ends were cut back, 5 bases at V and 8 bases at J, with 13 bases in the middle. Germline V gene sequence: CDR1 MNHEY, CDR2 SMNVEV (reference sequence). The CDR3 is 14 amino acids. In DNA, the CDR3 is TGTGCCAGCAGTCCCCAGGGAAGTCATTCACCCCTCCACTTT. Translated: CASSPQGSHSPLHF.

In this sample, this clonotype turned up many times. The chain couples TRBV7-8 to TRBJ2-3; maybe TRBD2 (6 bases). The V gene lost 4 bases and the J gene lost 1 base, with 9 bases spanning the gap. This CDR3 is 14 amino acids long. CDR1 is SGHVS, CDR2 FQNEAQ, per germline. The CDR3 coding sequence is TGTGCCAGCAGCTCCGGGAGACGCACAGATACGCAGTATTTT. Amino acids: CASSSGRRTDTQYF.

The table lists this clonotype with a few counts. The CDR3 spells CASTIGGVSEKLFF. CDR3 in DNA: TGTGCCAGCACCATCGGGGGGGTTAGTGAAAAACTGTTTTTT. The chain couples TRBV28 to TRBJ1-4, with D perhaps matching TRBD1 (5 bases). The germline CDR1 and CDR2 sequences are MDHEN and SYDVKM. Trimming shortened V by 7 bases and J by 7 bases, and 16 bases separated the two germline ends. The CDR3 sequence is 14 residues long. The full variable domain, its missing parts supplied by reference TRBV28 and TRBJ1-4, is DVKVTQSSRYLVKRTGEKVFLECVQDMDHENMFWYRQDPGLGLRLIYFSYDVKMKEKGDIPEGYSVSREKKERFSLILESASTNQTSMYLCASTIGGVSEKLFFGSGTQLSVL.

In this sample, this clonotype turned up a few times. The chain employs TRBV24-1 and TRBJ2-1; D could derive from TRBD1 or TRBD2 (6 bases each). This CDR3 has 14 amino acids. CDR1 and CDR2 (germline): KGHDR, SFDVKD. Trimming removed 3 bases from V and 4 bases from J, with 9 bases in between. The CDR3: CATSDPGAYNEQFF. The CDR3 coding sequence is TGTGCCACCAGTGATCCGGGGGCTTACAATGAGCAGTTCTTC.

The chain links TRBV6-5 to TRBJ2-6; D might be TRBD1 (5 bases). The CDR3 is made up of 15 amino acids. Trimming stripped 7 bases from V and 8 bases from J, with 18 bases between. CDR1 is MNHEY and CDR2 is SVGAGI in the germline V gene. The chain's CDR3 is CASTPRAPSTNVLTF. The CDR3 region has the DNA TGTGCCAGCACCCCCAGGGCCCCCAGCACCAACGTCCTGACTTTC.

A note on this clonotype: Sequence at one end of the junction differs from germline and may be a read error. The chain uses TRBV7-2 and TRBJ1-6, with D possibly being TRBD1 (6 bases). The CDR3 length is 17 residues. Per germline, CDR1 SGHTA and CDR2 FQGNSA. In nucleotides, the CDR3 is TGTGCCGGCAGCTTGGGGGCCGGGAGCTCCTATAATTCACCCCTCCACTTT. This encodes CAGSLGAGSSYNSPLHF.

This clonotype has a count of ten or more. The V gene is TRBV6-2 or TRBV6-3, the J gene TRBJ1-6; 9 nucleotides align to TRBD1. The CDR3 is made up of 17 amino acids. The V gene's germline CDR1 is MNHEY and CDR2 SVGEGT. J gave up 3 bases and V 6 bases, and 9 bases lay outside the gene matches. The CDR3: CASSRAGTGNYNSPLHF. The CDR3 DNA is TGTGCCAGCAGCCGAGCCGGGACAGGGAACTATAATTCACCCCTCCACTTT.

This clonotype turned up a few times. This chain links TRBV7-2 with TRBJ2-7; 8 bases are shared with TRBD1. The length of the CDR3 is 15 residues. With V trimmed by 2 bases and J by 2 bases, 5 bases remained unmatched. Germline V gene data show CDR1 as SGHTA and CDR2 as FQGNSA. The CDR3 loop is CASSLNRGSPYEQYF. The DNA for the CDR3 is TGTGCCAGCAGCTTAAACAGGGGGTCGCCCTACGAGCAGTACTTC.

The chain has TRBV11-2 and TRBJ2-7, with 8 bases matching TRBD2. After removal of 6 bases from V and 3 bases from J, the junction contained 10 bases not matched to a gene. The length of the CDR3 is 15 residues. Germline CDR1 and CDR2: SGHAT and FQNNGV. The CDR3 DNA reads as TGTGCCAGCAGATTCGGGGGGGGGGCCCTCTACGAGCAGTACTTC. Residues: CASRFGGGALYEQYF.

This clonotype was observed at least ten times. The chain has TRBV27 and TRBJ1-6, with TRBD1 as a possible D gene (6 bases). The CDR3 is 15 residues long. V was cut by 6 bases and J by 9 bases, with 18 bases left in between. The V gene's germline CDR1 is MNHEY and CDR2 SMNVEV (reference sequence). The CDR3 here is CASRRGTALGSPLHF. CDR3 nucleotide sequence: TGTGCCAGCAGGAGGGGGACGGCTTTGGGTTCACCCCTCCACTTT.

This clonotype was counted ten times or more. The chain is built from TRBV7-2 and TRBJ2-7; 7 bases fit TRBD2. Germline trimming cut 2 bases from V and 0 bases from J; bases unmatched to any gene: 7. Germline CDR1 and CDR2: SGHTA and FQGNSA. The CDR3 totals 16 residues. CDR3 coding DNA: TGTGCCAGCAGCTTACCCAAGCGGGGATTCTCCTACGAGCAGTACTTC. This translates into CASSLPKRGFSYEQYF.

This clonotype has at least ten counts. The chain combines TRBV12-3 or TRBV12-4 with TRBJ2-2; D perhaps matches TRBD1 (5 bases). The CDR3 runs to 15 residues. V was shortened by 4 bases and J by 2 bases, with 11 bases between the two germline ends. CDR3 DNA: TGTGCCAGCAGTTCTCGACAGTCTAACACCGGGGAGCTGTTTTTT. Its translation is CASSSRQSNTGELFF.

This clonotype has only a few counts. The chain employs TRBV27 and TRBJ2-3; the D gene is possibly TRBD1 (6 bases). Germline V lookup: CDR1 MNHEY, CDR2 SMNVEV (reference sequence). The V gene lost 9 bases and the J gene lost 7 bases, with 23 bases spanning the gap. The CDR3 covers 15 residues. The CDR3 nucleotides are TGTGCCAGTTTTCCGGACAGAACTATCGCACATACGCAGTATTTT. Encoded protein: CASFPDRTIAHTQYF.

The rearrangement uses TRBV12-3 or TRBV12-4 and TRBJ1-5; no firm D call. V dropped 1 base and J dropped 2 bases, with 9 bases sitting between them. This CDR3 region has 15 residues. CDR3 sequence reads: CASSLGNNRNQPQHF. Here the CDR3 DNA reads TGTGCCAGCAGTTTAGGGAATAACCGCAATCAGCCCCAGCATTTT.

The chain joins TRBV28 to TRBJ1-1, with a possible D match to TRBD1 (6 bases). The V gene's germline CDR1 is MDHEN and CDR2 SYDVKM. The CDR3 consists of 16 residues. The V and J ends lost 1 base and 4 bases respectively, with 16 bases between them. The CDR3 nucleotides are TGTGCCAGCAGTTTATTCGGGGGCGGGGCGAGCACTGAAGCTTTCTTT. It specifies CASSLFGGGASTEAFF.

This clonotype was recorded many times. V is TRBV7-2 and J is TRBJ1-5; 11 bases map to TRBD1. There are 15 residues in the CDR3. Germline loops: CDR1 SGHTA, CDR2 FQGNSA. V was pared by 6 bases and J by 7 bases, with 8 bases of the junction left unmatched. The CDR3 is CASRLDRGHKQPQHF. CDR3 nucleotide sequence: TGTGCCAGCAGACTGGACAGGGGGCATAAGCAGCCCCAGCATTTT.

The chain employs TRBV6-2 or TRBV6-3 and TRBJ1-2; tentative D call: TRBD1 (5 bases). Germline CDR1 reads MNHEY; CDR2 reads SVGEGT. Trimming took off 6 bases at V and 0 bases at J, with 14 bases between the two ends. CDR3 length: 15 amino acids. CDR3 bases: TGTGCCAGCAGGCGGGACTCAAGATCTAACTATGGCTACACCTTC. This gives the protein CASRRDSRSNYGYTF.

The table lists this clonotype with many counts. The chain carries TRBV28 and TRBJ1-1; TRBD1 matches at 8 bases. The CDR3 is 15 amino acids. The trim removed 4 bases at V and 1 base at J, leaving 5 bases unmatched. Germline values: CDR1 MDHEN, CDR2 SYDVKM. Here the CDR3 DNA reads TGTGCCAGCAGTTCCCTCGGACAGGGGAACACTGAAGCTTTCTTT. As protein: CASSSLGQGNTEAFF.

The rearrangement joins TRBV10-1 to TRBJ2-1, with D uncertain. V lost 8 bases and J 0 bases, leaving 11 bases between the germline ends. Per germline, CDR1 WNHNN and CDR2 SYGVQD (reference sequence). The CDR3 loop spans 14 amino acids. CDR3: CASALDSSYNEQFF. CDR3 in DNA: TGCGCCAGCGCACTGGATAGCTCCTACAATGAGCAGTTCTTC.

This clonotype has a count of ten or more. The chain has TRBV12-3 or TRBV12-4 and TRBJ2-1; 9 bases align to TRBD2. V gave up 7 bases and J gave up 4 bases; unmatched junction bases: 17. This CDR3 region has 18 residues. CDR3 coding DNA: TGTGCCAGCACCCCCTCCGGGGAGACTAGCGGAAATTACAATGAGCAGTTCTTC. The encoded protein is CASTPSGETSGNYNEQFF.

Many counts were recorded for this clonotype. The chain couples TRBV4-3 to TRBJ2-1; a possible D gene is TRBD1 (6 bases). Germline V gene sequence: CDR1 LGHNA, CDR2 YSLEER. This CDR3 is built from 17 residues. V lost 1 base and J lost 5, with 18 bases in between. As DNA, the CDR3 is TGCGCCAGCAGCCAAGCTCTAGACCGACAGGTAAACAATGAGCAGTTCTTC. It codes for CASSQALDRQVNNEQFF.